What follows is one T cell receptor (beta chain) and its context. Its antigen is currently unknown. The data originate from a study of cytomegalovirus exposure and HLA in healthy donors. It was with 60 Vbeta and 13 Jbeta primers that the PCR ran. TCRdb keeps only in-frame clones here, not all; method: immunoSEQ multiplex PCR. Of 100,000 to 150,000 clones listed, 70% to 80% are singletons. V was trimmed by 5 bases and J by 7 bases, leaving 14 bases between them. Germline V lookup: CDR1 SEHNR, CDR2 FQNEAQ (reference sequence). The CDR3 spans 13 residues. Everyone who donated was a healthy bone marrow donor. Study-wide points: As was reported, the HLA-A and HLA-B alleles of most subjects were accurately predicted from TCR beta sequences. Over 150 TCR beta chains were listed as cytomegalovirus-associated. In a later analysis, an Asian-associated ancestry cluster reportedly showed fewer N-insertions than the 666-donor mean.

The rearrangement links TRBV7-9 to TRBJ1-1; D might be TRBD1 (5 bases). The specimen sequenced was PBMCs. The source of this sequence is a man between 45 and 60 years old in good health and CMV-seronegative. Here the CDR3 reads CASSLVGGSEAFF. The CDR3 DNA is TGTGCCAGCAGCCTCGTGGGGGGAAGTGAAGCTTTCTTT. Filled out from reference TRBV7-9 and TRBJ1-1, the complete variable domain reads DTGVSQNPRHKITKRGQNVTFRCDPISEHNRLYWYRQTLGQGPEFLTYFQNEAQLEKSRLLSDRFSAERPKGSFSTLEIQRTEQGDSAMYLCASSLVGGSEAFFGQGTRLTVV.